This TCR beta chain was sequenced for a study of blood T cell repertoires in COVID-19. Across the study: The study drew acute and convalescent COVID-19 samples from the United States, Italy and Spain. The cDNA or gDNA used as material had been derived from T cells, B-cell-depleted T cells, or PBMCs.

Trimming shortened V by 2 bases and J by 1 base, and 11 bases separated the two germline ends. The CDR3 length is 15 residues. Germline-derived CDR1 and CDR2 are MNHNS and SASEGT. Original processing notes: Reference gene primer amplification gave nucleated cell count estimates. The table came from immunoSEQ multiplex PCR; TCRdb's copy has only in-frame clones and leaves some out. That table furnishes V, J and clone size, whereas the DNA furnished D and trimming. The data contain about 100,000 clones, 80% to 85% of them seen just once; the ten biggest clones take up roughly 4%. The chain recombines TRBV6-1 with TRBJ1-2; tentative D call: TRBD1 (6 bases). The sequence derives from a man between 65 and 85 years old with acute or convalescent COVID-19. The sample consisted of peripheral blood. CDR3 loop: CASSEQGLDNYGYTF. CDR3 nucleotide sequence: TGTGCCAGCAGTGAACAGGGGTTGGATAACTATGGCTACACCTTC.